This is a list of T cell receptor beta chains from one sample in a study of blood T cell repertoires in COVID-19. Clones were read by immunoSEQ multiplex PCR, and TCRdb kept only the in-frame ones, dropping some. The table includes over 150,000 clones, 70% to 85% detected once. Source material: peripheral blood. These receptors were collected from a man in his sixties with COVID-19, enrolled during active disease. The CDR3 runs from the conserved cysteine through the conserved F or W. The D gene is left open where the match is weak. The size field is filled for only some rows; it gives once, few, many or a size class.

CDR3,DNA,J,V,D,size
CASLRTGVNTEAFF,TGTGCCAGCTTACGGACAGGGGTGAACACTGAAGCTTTCTTT,TRBJ1-1,TRBV3-1/TRBV3-2,TRBD1,.
CASSYSRGTEAFF,TGTGCCAGCAGTTACTCGCGAGGGACTGAAGCTTTCTTT,TRBJ1-1,TRBV6-5,.,.
CATSRGGQVDVSQHF,TGTGCCACCAGCAGAGGGGGGCAGGTGGACGTGTCCCAGCATTTT,TRBJ1-5,TRBV15,.,.
CASSFGPSGGAEAFF,TGTGCCAGCAGCTTCGGACCCTCGGGAGGCGCCGAAGCTTTCTTT,TRBJ1-1,TRBV5-5,.,.
CASSSTPRGTGELFF,TGTGCCAGCAGCTCAACCCCCCGAGGCACCGGGGAGCTGTTTTTT,TRBJ2-2,TRBV7-3,.,.
CASSERFGEQFF,TGTGCCAGCAGCGAGAGATTCGGTGAGCAGTTCTTC,TRBJ2-1,TRBV7-9,.,.
CASSPTPDSSYEQYF,TGTGCCAGCAGCCCTACCCCTGACAGCTCCTACGAGCAGTACTTC,TRBJ2-7,TRBV5-4,.,few
CASSLGHQNTEAFF,TGTGCCAGCAGCTTGGGACACCAGAACACTGAAGCTTTCTTT,TRBJ1-1,TRBV11-2,.,once
CASSLAIGRGVRPQHF,TGTGCCAGCAGCTTAGCTATCGGCAGGGGAGTTCGGCCCCAGCATTTT,TRBJ1-5,TRBV7-8,.,.
CASSLPPEQFF,TGTGCCAGCTCCCTACCCCCGGAGCAGTTCTTC,TRBJ2-1,TRBV18,.,.
CASSSLTGGRALHF,TGTGCCAGCAGCTCATTGACAGGGGGAAGGGCCCTCCACTTT,TRBJ1-6,TRBV11-1,TRBD1,.
CASSIRTSSHEQYF,TGTGCCAGCAGTATCAGGACATCCTCCCACGAGCAGTACTTC,TRBJ2-7,TRBV6-5,.,.
CASNDRDSLDQPQHF,TGTGCCAGTAACGACAGGGATAGTTTGGATCAGCCCCAGCATTTT,TRBJ1-5,TRBV28,TRBD1,.
CASSVGLVGENEQFF,TGTGCCAGCAGCGTAGGGCTAGTGGGTGAAAATGAGCAGTTCTTC,TRBJ2-1,TRBV9,.,.
CASSPSGLAKNIQYF,TGTGCCAGCTCACCGTCGGGTTTGGCCAAAAACATTCAGTACTTC,TRBJ2-4,TRBV18,.,.
CASSHTRGYYGGYTF,TGTGCCAGCAGCCACACCCGGGGATACTACGGTGGCTACACCTTC,TRBJ1-2,TRBV3-1/TRBV3-2,.,.
CASSTTGSSTDTQYF,TGTGCCAGCAGTACCACGGGAAGCTCGACAGATACGCAGTATTTT,TRBJ2-3,TRBV6-2/TRBV6-3,.,.